This T cell receptor beta chain came from a study of shared T cell receptors in the human thymus. Some clones are missing from TCRdb's copy, which holds only in-frame ones; the method was immunoSEQ multiplex PCR. The table records 720,000 or so clones, over 75% of them present only once. CDR3 size: 15 residues. Germline CDR1 reads MDHEN; CDR2 reads SYDVKM. The junction had 10 bases not matched to a gene; V was cut back by 4 bases and J by 16 bases. The sample was also linked to a second study, of human thymus T cells. That publication notes: Thymic material originated from resections removed in the course of corrective heart surgery. Seemingly biased V and J gene usage marked thymic and blood repertoires. Related studies noted strongly shared thymic repertoires across unrelated people.

V and J are TRBV28 and TRBJ2-1, with 16 bases identical to TRBD2. The sample comprised thymocytes. This sequence originates from a girl under three years old with a congenital heart defect. The CDR3 DNA follows: TGTGCCAGCAGTTCCGCCGGGACTAGCGGGGGGGCCGGTTTCTTC. Protein sequence: CASSSAGTSGGAGFF. The variable domain in full, completed from reference TRBV28 and TRBJ2-1, reads DVKVTQSSRYLVKRTGEKVFLECVQDMDHENMFWYRQDPGLGLRLIYFSYDVKMKEKGDIPEGYSVSREKKERFSLILESASTNQTSMYLCASSSAGTSGGAGFFGPGTRLTVL.